The 21 T cell receptor beta chains given below trace back to one sample, sequenced in a study of blood T cell repertoires in COVID-19. Using immunoSEQ multiplex PCR, the repertoire was profiled, and TCRdb retains in-frame clones only, with some absent. The sample has 120,000 to 150,000 clones; around nine tenths are singletons. Sample: peripheral blood. Receptors originate from a woman aged 45-59 years with active or convalescent COVID-19.

The chain recombines TRBV4-2 with TRBJ1-1; D is ambiguous. Germline CDR1 is LGHNA and CDR2 is YNFKEQ. There are 15 residues in the CDR3. The germline V and J ends were trimmed by 0 bases and 3 bases, with 11 bases remaining between them. The CDR3 protein is CASSQEEGFYTEAFF. The CDR3 bases are TGTGCCAGCAGCCAAGAGGAGGGTTTTTACACTGAAGCTTTCTTT.

The chain joins TRBV27 to TRBJ2-2, with a possible D match to TRBD2 (5 bases). Germline V CDR1 and CDR2: MNHEY, SMNVEV (reference sequence). This CDR3 region has 16 residues. Between the trimmed V and J ends, which lost 6 bases and 0 bases, there was a span of 14 bases. DNA for the CDR3: TGTGCCAGCAGCCCACAGCGGAACTCGAACACCGGGGAGCTGTTTTTT. Protein: CASSPQRNSNTGELFF.

The chain links TRBV5-4 to TRBJ2-3, with 8 bases identical to TRBD2. The V segment lost 1 base and the J segment 2 bases; nucleotides outside the gene matches: 6. Germline V gene lookup returns CDR1 SGHNT and CDR2 YYREEE (reference sequence). The CDR3 spans 16 residues. The CDR3 bases are TGTGCCAGCAGCTTGCGACTAGCGTGTTCCACAGATACGCAGTATTTT. Encoded protein: CASSLRLACSTDTQYF.

This clone was seen only a few times. The CDR3 region is CASSLSSTGSSPLHF. For the CDR3, the DNA is TGTGCCAGCAGCTTATCCTCGACAGGGAGTTCACCCCTCCACTTT. The chain recombines TRBV7-3 with TRBJ1-6; 7 nucleotides match TRBD1. Germline V CDR1 and CDR2: SGHTA, FQGTGA. V gave up 2 bases and J gave up 9 bases; unmatched junction bases: 7. This CDR3 is 15 amino acids long.

The chain carries TRBV18 and TRBJ2-2, with a tentative D call TRBD1 (5 bases). V shed 4 bases and J shed 8 bases, with 8 bases lying between them. The germline V gene has CDR1 KGHSH and CDR2 LQKENI. The CDR3 consists of 12 residues. The CDR3 bases are TGTGCCAGCTCACTCAGGGAAGGGGAGCTGTTTTTT. Translation: CASSLREGELFF.

The chain is built from TRBV2 and TRBJ2-3; the D is unclear. CDR3 length equals 15 residues. The germline V gene has CDR1 SNHLY and CDR2 FYNNEI. Trimming removed 3 bases at V and 3 bases at J, with 13 bases between. CDR3 coding DNA: TGTGCCAGCAGTGAGGCCGACTGGAGTACAGATACGCAGTATTTT. This codes for CASSEADWSTDTQYF.

V and J are TRBV6-5 and TRBJ1-3; D possibly corresponds to TRBD1 (5 bases). Trimming took off 4 bases at V and 0 bases at J, with 13 bases between the two ends. CDR3 length equals 16 residues. In germline, CDR1 is MNHEY, CDR2 SVGAGI. The CDR3 sequence is CASSFKEGRSGNTIYF. Written as DNA, the CDR3 is TGTGCCAGCAGTTTTAAGGAGGGGCGCTCTGGAAACACCATATATTTT.

The chain links TRBV6-5 to TRBJ1-4; TRBD1 aligns across 11 bases. The germline gives CDR1 MNHEY, CDR2 SVGAGI. V lost 6 bases and J lost 8; bases outside the gene matches: 8. The CDR3 spans 15 residues. CDR3 sequence reads: CASSPRTGGAEKLFF. CDR3 coding DNA: TGTGCCAGCAGCCCCCGGACAGGGGGCGCGGAAAAACTGTTTTTT.

The genes are TRBV7-2 and TRBJ2-7, with D perhaps matching TRBD2 (6 bases). CDR3 length: 14 residues. Germline CDR1 is SGHTA and CDR2 is FQGNSA. Between the trimmed V and J ends, which lost 0 bases and 7 bases, there was a span of 13 bases. DNA of the CDR3: TGTGCCAGCAGCTTAGCGGGAGGCACGGAAGAGCAGTACTTC. This codes for CASSLAGGTEEQYF.

The rearrangement links TRBV29-1 to TRBJ2-5, with TRBD2 matching 8 bases. The CDR3 has 13 amino acids. CDR1 is SQVTM, CDR2 ANQGSEA, per germline. The CDR3 DNA reads TGCTCAGGGAGCGGGAGTTCCCAAGAGACCCAGTACTTC. Encoded protein: CSGSGSSQETQYF.

The CDR3 loop is CASSLGGTENQPQHF. The CDR3 coding sequence is TGCGCCAGCAGCTTGGGCGGGACAGAAAATCAGCCCCAGCATTTT. This rearrangement joins TRBV5-1 to TRBJ1-5, with TRBD1 identical over 7 bases. Germline V lookup: CDR1 SGHRS, CDR2 YFSETQ. This CDR3 has 15 amino acids. The V segment lost 0 bases and the J segment 4 bases; nucleotides outside the gene matches: 4.

V and J are TRBV3-1 (or the pseudogene TRBV3-2) and TRBJ2-2; D may be TRBD1 (5 bases). Trimming took 4 bases from V and 6 from J, leaving 9 bases between them. CDR1 is LGHDT and CDR2 is YNNKEL in the germline V gene (reference sequence). The CDR3 consists of 13 residues. CDR3 protein: CASSRRESGELFF. CDR3 nucleotides: TGTGCCAGCAGCCGCAGGGAATCCGGGGAGCTGTTTTTT.

This clone was found a few times. The V call is TRBV18, the J call TRBJ2-7; possibly TRBD2 for D (6 bases). The CDR3 spans 12 residues. The germline gives CDR1 KGHSH, CDR2 LQKENI. V lost 2 bases to trimming and J lost 4 bases, with 6 bases between them. CDR3 protein: CASSPAGYEQYF. In DNA, the CDR3 is TGTGCCAGCTCACCAGCGGGATACGAGCAGTACTTC. Variable domain in full (rest from reference TRBV18 and TRBJ2-7): NAGVMQNPRHLVRRRGQEARLRCSPMKGHSHVYWYRQLPEEGLKFMVYLQKENIIDESGMPKERFSAEFPKEGPSILRIQQVVRGDSAAYFCASSPAGYEQYFGPGTRLTVT.

DNA for the CDR3: TGTGCTAGTGGTTTGGTAGCGGGGGGGGGAACTATAAATTCACCCCTCCACTTT. Encoded protein: CASGLVAGGGTINSPLHF. The genes are TRBV12-5 and TRBJ1-6; tentative D call: TRBD1 (5 bases). The V and J ends lost 0 bases and 7 bases respectively, with 19 bases between them. The CDR3 runs 18 residues. Germline V gene sequence: CDR1 LGHNT, CDR2 FRNRAP.

This clone was seen a handful of times. This sequence joins TRBV7-9 and TRBJ2-3, with 7 positions matching TRBD2. V dropped 1 base and J dropped 2; count of bases not matched to a gene: 6. CDR1 and CDR2 (germline): SEHNR, FQNEAQ (reference sequence). The CDR3 has 16 residues. This CDR3 reads CASSLVAGASTDTQYF. The CDR3 DNA is TGTGCCAGCAGCTTAGTTGCGGGAGCTTCCACAGATACGCAGTATTTT.

The chain recombines TRBV9 with TRBJ2-1; D is perhaps TRBD1 (6 bases). The V gene's germline CDR1 is SGDLS and CDR2 YYNGEE. This CDR3 is built from 16 residues. The germline V and J ends were trimmed by 0 bases and 3 bases, with 13 bases remaining between them. CDR3 residues: CASSVVWDTGYNEQFF. CDR3 sequence (DNA): TGTGCCAGCAGCGTAGTCTGGGACACAGGCTACAATGAGCAGTTCTTC.

The chain is built from TRBV5-1 and TRBJ2-2, with D tentatively TRBD2 (5 bases). Germline CDR1 reads SGHRS; CDR2 reads YFSETQ. The CDR3 extends over 16 amino acids. Deletions cut 3 bases from V and 5 bases from J, with 17 bases between. Here the CDR3 reads CASSSSRILATGELFF. The CDR3, as DNA: TGCGCCAGCAGCTCTTCTAGGATTTTAGCGACCGGGGAGCTGTTTTTT.

The V call is TRBV27, the J call TRBJ2-7; 7 nucleotides align to TRBD1. The length of the CDR3 is 15 residues. Germline V gives CDR1 MNHEY, CDR2 SMNVEV (reference sequence). J lost 4 bases, V lost 6 bases, and 12 bases had no gene match. CDR3 residues: CASSLRGGRGYEQYF. As DNA, the CDR3 is TGTGCCAGCAGCCTAAGAGGGGGCAGGGGGTACGAGCAGTACTTC.

This chain links TRBV9 with TRBJ1-6; D possibly corresponds to TRBD1 (5 bases). CDR1 is SGDLS and CDR2 is YYNGEE in the germline V gene. Trimming removed 3 bases from V and 4 bases from J, with 11 bases in between. The CDR3 consists of 15 residues. CDR3 bases: TGTGCCAGCAGCGCGGCGGGGGATTATAATTCACCCCTCCACTTT. It specifies CASSAAGDYNSPLHF.

Of note for this clone: Other DNA sequences from this sample encode an identical CDR3 as well. The chain uses TRBV5-1 and TRBJ1-1; 7 bases are a match to TRBD1. This CDR3 spans 14 amino acids. J gave up 5 bases and V 0 bases, and 4 bases lay outside the gene matches. CDR1 SGHRS and CDR2 YFSETQ come from the germline V gene. The CDR3 DNA sequence: TGCGCCAGCAGCTTGGGACAGGGAGGAACTGAAGCTTTCTTT. It is translated as CASSLGQGGTEAFF.

The CDR3 is CASSSWDRANTEAFF. DNA for the CDR3: TGTGCCAGCAGTTCCTGGGACAGGGCGAACACTGAAGCTTTCTTT. This sequence joins TRBV6-5 and TRBJ1-1; TRBD1 aligns across 9 bases. V was pared by 4 bases and J by 1 base, with 4 bases of the junction left unmatched. CDR1 MNHEY and CDR2 SVGAGI come from the germline V gene. The CDR3 has 15 amino acids.